The rows below give T cell receptor beta chains drawn from one sample of a study of T cell responses to AZD1222 COVID-19 vaccine. The repertoire was sequenced with immunoSEQ multiplex PCR; TCRdb's copy has only in-frame clones and lacks some. The table records about 96,000 clones, roughly 87% of them present only once. The sequenced sample was peripheral blood, obtained on day 0 of AZD1222 vaccination. The receptors stem from an adult in good health. The CDR3 runs from the conserved cysteine through the conserved F or W. The order of the fields is CDR3 DNA, CDR3 protein, J gene, D gene, V gene, clone size. A D gene is named only where the DNA matches it firmly. Size is stated for part of the rows, as once, few or many counts, or as a class when the clone is expanded.

cdr3_nt: TGTGCCTGGATCCCCCGGAGTAGTGGAAGGGTGGAGACCCAGTACTTC
cdr3_aa: CAWIPRSSGRVETQYF
j_call: TRBJ2-5
d_call: .
v_call: TRBV30
clone_size: .

cdr3_nt: TGTGCCAGCAGCTTAATCCGGGGGATGAACACTGAAGCTTTCTTT
cdr3_aa: CASSLIRGMNTEAFF
j_call: TRBJ1-1
d_call: .
v_call: TRBV7-9
clone_size: .

cdr3_nt: TGCGCCAGCAGCCGGGACCAGACACGCAATGAGCAGTTCTTC
cdr3_aa: CASSRDQTRNEQFF
j_call: TRBJ2-1
d_call: .
v_call: TRBV4-3
clone_size: .

cdr3_nt: TGTGCCAGCAGTTCCACAGACACTGAAGCTTTCTTT
cdr3_aa: CASSSTDTEAFF
j_call: TRBJ1-1
d_call: .
v_call: TRBV6-2/TRBV6-3
clone_size: .

cdr3_nt: TGCGCCAGCAGCTTAGGAAGTATACATGAAAAACTGTTTTTT
cdr3_aa: CASSLGSIHEKLFF
j_call: TRBJ1-4
d_call: .
v_call: TRBV5-1
clone_size: .

cdr3_nt: TGCGCCAGCAGCCTAGGACAGAGCAGCTATGGCTACACCTTC
cdr3_aa: CASSLGQSSYGYTF
j_call: TRBJ1-2
d_call: .
v_call: TRBV5-1
clone_size: .

cdr3_nt: TGTGCCAGCAGCCAAGCTTTGTCGAGCTCCTATAATTCACCCCTCCACTTT
cdr3_aa: CASSQALSSSYNSPLHF
j_call: TRBJ1-6
d_call: .
v_call: TRBV14
clone_size: .

cdr3_nt: TGTGCCAGTAGCTCCGGACAGGGGGGTCAGCCCCAGCATTTT
cdr3_aa: CASSSGQGGQPQHF
j_call: TRBJ1-5
d_call: TRBD1
v_call: TRBV19
clone_size: .

cdr3_nt: TGTGCCAGCAGCCCAAGGACAGGGGAGGGCTATGGCTACACCTTC
cdr3_aa: CASSPRTGEGYGYTF
j_call: TRBJ1-2
d_call: TRBD1
v_call: TRBV3-1/TRBV3-2
clone_size: .

cdr3_nt: TGCGCCAGCAGCCAAGAACTGCCAAATCAGCCCCAGCATTTT
cdr3_aa: CASSQELPNQPQHF
j_call: TRBJ1-5
d_call: .
v_call: TRBV4-1
clone_size: few

cdr3_nt: TGTGCCAGCAGGGGGAGCGGACTCTACGAGCAGTACTTC
cdr3_aa: CASRGSGLYEQYF
j_call: TRBJ2-7
d_call: .
v_call: TRBV28
clone_size: .

cdr3_nt: TGTGCCAGCAGCTTTGTAGGACAGGACTATGGCTACACCTTC
cdr3_aa: CASSFVGQDYGYTF
j_call: TRBJ1-2
d_call: TRBD1
v_call: TRBV5-6
clone_size: .

cdr3_nt: TGTGCCAGCAGGCGAGGGTCGCTTAGTGGCTACACCTTC
cdr3_aa: CASRRGSLSGYTF
j_call: TRBJ1-2
d_call: .
v_call: TRBV12-3/TRBV12-4
clone_size: .

cdr3_nt: TGTGCCAGCAGACAAGAAAATAACAATGAGCAGTTCTTC
cdr3_aa: CASRQENNNEQFF
j_call: TRBJ2-1
d_call: .
v_call: TRBV5-6
clone_size: .

cdr3_nt: TGTGCCAGCGGCTGGGGACAGGGGAATTCACCCCTCCACTTT
cdr3_aa: CASGWGQGNSPLHF
j_call: TRBJ1-6
d_call: TRBD1
v_call: TRBV2
clone_size: .

cdr3_nt: TGTGCCAGCAAACAGGAGCCGAACACTGAAGCTTTCTTT
cdr3_aa: CASKQEPNTEAFF
j_call: TRBJ1-1
d_call: .
v_call: TRBV2
clone_size: .

cdr3_nt: TGTGCCAGCAGCGTAAACAGGGCAGGGGAAGCTTTCTTT
cdr3_aa: CASSVNRAGEAFF
j_call: TRBJ1-1
d_call: .
v_call: TRBV9
clone_size: .

cdr3_nt: TGTGCCAGCAGTTACCTCGCAGGGATGAACACTGAAGCTTTCTTT
cdr3_aa: CASSYLAGMNTEAFF
j_call: TRBJ1-1
d_call: .
v_call: TRBV6-5
clone_size: once

cdr3_nt: TGCGCCAGCAGCTCCGACGGACAGTACCCTAATGAAAAACTGTTTTTT
cdr3_aa: CASSSDGQYPNEKLFF
j_call: TRBJ1-4
d_call: .
v_call: TRBV5-1
clone_size: .

cdr3_nt: TGTGCCAGCTCACCGGTCGGGACAGGGAATCGGTATAGCAATCAGCCCCAGCATTTT
cdr3_aa: CASSPVGTGNRYSNQPQHF
j_call: TRBJ1-5
d_call: TRBD1
v_call: TRBV18
clone_size: .

cdr3_nt: TGTGCCAGCAGCTTGATGCGCCAAGAGACCCAGTACTTC
cdr3_aa: CASSLMRQETQYF
j_call: TRBJ2-5
d_call: .
v_call: TRBV5-4
clone_size: .

cdr3_nt: TGCAGCGTTGAAGAAGCTACCTCTGGGGCCAACGTCCTGACTTTC
cdr3_aa: CSVEEATSGANVLTF
j_call: TRBJ2-6
d_call: .
v_call: TRBV29-1
clone_size: .

cdr3_nt: TGCGCCAGCAGCTTGGAACCAGCTTTCGCCTCTGGAAACACCATATATTTT
cdr3_aa: CASSLEPAFASGNTIYF
j_call: TRBJ1-3
d_call: .
v_call: TRBV5-1
clone_size: .

cdr3_nt: TGTGCCTGGAGTGTTGACAGAGGCACTGAAGCTTTCTTT
cdr3_aa: CAWSVDRGTEAFF
j_call: TRBJ1-1
d_call: .
v_call: TRBV30
clone_size: .

cdr3_nt: TGTGCCAGCTCACCCAGAGCGGGGATGAACACCGGGGAGCTGTTTTTT
cdr3_aa: CASSPRAGMNTGELFF
j_call: TRBJ2-2
d_call: TRBD2
v_call: TRBV18
clone_size: few

cdr3_nt: TGTGCCAGCTCACCTAGGGGACAGGGGCGAACTGAAGCTTTCTTT
cdr3_aa: CASSPRGQGRTEAFF
j_call: TRBJ1-1
d_call: TRBD1
v_call: TRBV18
clone_size: .

cdr3_nt: TGTGCCAGCAGCTCCCGGGACAGGGGTACCTATGGCTACACCTTC
cdr3_aa: CASSSRDRGTYGYTF
j_call: TRBJ1-2
d_call: TRBD1
v_call: TRBV5-4
clone_size: .

cdr3_nt: TGTGCCAGCAGCCCTAGTACGGATGGCTACACCTTC
cdr3_aa: CASSPSTDGYTF
j_call: TRBJ1-2
d_call: .
v_call: TRBV11-3
clone_size: once